A selection of T cell receptor beta chains follows, all from one sample in a study of beta chain features in type 1 diabetes. Sequenced by immunoSEQ multiplex PCR; TCRdb stores in-frame clones only, minus some. The table includes some 250,000 clones, about 14% detected once. Sequences were obtained from naive CD4+ T cells from blood. The receptor source for this set is a man aged 30 to 45 with type 1 diabetes. Both conserved end residues are part of each CDR3. D genes are given only for firm matches. Only some rows state a clone size, as once, few, many or a class for expanded clones.

size: .
V: TRBV11-1
D: TRBD1
J: TRBJ1-2
CDR3: CASSPGQYGYTF
DNA: TGTGCCAGCAGCCCGGGACAGTATGGCTACACCTTC

size: .
V: TRBV4-2
D: TRBD1
J: TRBJ1-2
CDR3: CASSLSGQHNGYTF
DNA: TGTGCCAGCAGCTTGTCGGGACAGCATAATGGCTACACCTTC

size: few
V: TRBV4-1
D: .
J: TRBJ2-2
CDR3: CASSRAGTANTGELFF
DNA: TGCGCCAGCAGCCGCGCGGGGACAGCGAACACCGGGGAGCTGTTTTTT

size: few
V: TRBV9
D: .
J: TRBJ2-3
CDR3: CASSALWGGGPDTQYF
DNA: TGTGCCAGCAGCGCCCTTTGGGGTGGGGGCCCGGATACGCAGTATTTT

size: few
V: TRBV25-1
D: .
J: TRBJ2-1
CDR3: CASRAPGVREQFF
DNA: TGTGCCAGCAGAGCACCGGGAGTTCGTGAGCAGTTCTTC

size: few
V: TRBV29-1
D: .
J: TRBJ2-7
CDR3: CSVPGPSYEQYF
DNA: TGCAGCGTTCCAGGCCCATCCTACGAGCAGTACTTC

size: .
V: TRBV10-3
D: TRBD1
J: TRBJ2-7
CDR3: CAISLTGPSYEQYF
DNA: TGTGCCATCAGCTTGACAGGGCCCTCCTACGAGCAGTACTTC

size: once
V: TRBV18
D: TRBD1
J: TRBJ2-7
CDR3: CASSFTPGTATYEQYF
DNA: TGTGCCAGCTCATTTACACCCGGGACAGCGACCTACGAGCAGTACTTC

size: .
V: TRBV4-1
D: TRBD2
J: TRBJ2-3
CDR3: CASSQRPSGSTDTQYF
DNA: TGCGCCAGCAGCCAACGGCCTAGCGGTAGCACAGATACGCAGTATTTT

size: .
V: TRBV2
D: TRBD1
J: TRBJ2-1
CDR3: CASSTGVEQFF
DNA: TGTGCCAGCTCGACAGGGGTCGAGCAGTTCTTC

size: .
V: TRBV7-7
D: .
J: TRBJ2-5
CDR3: CASSLGQQETQYF
DNA: TGTGCCAGCAGCTTAGGACAGCAAGAGACCCAGTACTTC

size: few
V: TRBV5-1
D: TRBD1
J: TRBJ2-1
CDR3: CASSPGQDNEQFF
DNA: TGCGCCAGCAGCCCCGGACAGGACAATGAGCAGTTCTTC

size: .
V: TRBV29-1
D: .
J: TRBJ1-1
CDR3: CSVGASGRREAFF
DNA: TGCAGCGTGGGGGCTTCGGGGCGGCGGGAAGCTTTCTTT

size: few
V: TRBV5-6
D: .
J: TRBJ2-5
CDR3: CASSNSMAQYF
DNA: TGTGCCAGCAGCAACTCAATGGCCCAGTACTTC

size: few
V: TRBV19
D: .
J: TRBJ2-7
CDR3: CASSTRQGGLEQYF
DNA: TGTGCCAGTAGTACGAGGCAGGGGGGCCTCGAGCAGTACTTC

size: .
V: TRBV6-5
D: .
J: TRBJ1-2
CDR3: CASSYSERGPLDYTF
DNA: TGTGCCAGCAGTTACTCGGAGAGAGGGCCACTCGACTACACCTTC

size: .
V: TRBV11-1
D: TRBD2
J: TRBJ2-7
CDR3: CASSPRGLAGAYEQYF
DNA: TGTGCCAGCAGCCCCCGTGGACTAGCGGGAGCCTACGAGCAGTACTTC

size: few
V: TRBV18
D: .
J: TRBJ1-1
CDR3: CASSPPTGSYTEAFF
DNA: TGTGCCAGCTCACCACCAACCGGGAGTTACACTGAAGCTTTCTTT

size: few
V: TRBV7-2
D: TRBD2
J: TRBJ2-1
CDR3: CASSLEGLAGEGQFF
DNA: TGTGCCAGCAGCTTAGAGGGACTAGCGGGAGAAGGGCAGTTCTTC

size: .
V: TRBV7-2
D: TRBD2
J: TRBJ2-2
CDR3: CASSFRLAGTTGELFF
DNA: TGTGCCAGCAGCTTCAGACTAGCGGGAACCACCGGGGAGCTGTTTTTT

size: few
V: TRBV19
D: .
J: TRBJ2-2
CDR3: CASNRQDKNTGELFF
DNA: TGTGCCAGTAACAGACAGGACAAGAACACCGGGGAGCTGTTTTTT

size: .
V: TRBV21-1
D: .
J: TRBJ1-2
CDR3: CASSRPISGLGYTF
DNA: TGTGCCAGCAGTCGACCTATCTCAGGGTTGGGCTACACCTTC

size: few
V: TRBV19
D: .
J: TRBJ2-7
CDR3: CASSTQVVSLNEQYF
DNA: TGTGCCAGTAGTACCCAGGTGGTGTCATTGAACGAGCAGTACTTC

size: .
V: TRBV29-1
D: TRBD1
J: TRBJ2-2
CDR3: CSVGPGQGIDNTGELFF
DNA: TGCAGCGTTGGACCGGGACAGGGGATCGATAACACCGGGGAGCTGTTTTTT

size: few
V: TRBV4-1
D: TRBD1
J: TRBJ2-5
CDR3: CASSQGGTGVGETQYF
DNA: TGCGCCAGCAGCCAAGGAGGGACAGGGGTTGGCGAGACCCAGTACTTC

size: few
V: TRBV18
D: .
J: TRBJ2-4
CDR3: CASSPPLGEKNIQYF
DNA: TGTGCCAGCTCTCCTCCCTTAGGAGAGAAAAACATTCAGTACTTC

size: .
V: TRBV9
D: TRBD1
J: TRBJ1-4
CDR3: CASSVEPGGWNEKLFF
DNA: TGTGCCAGCAGCGTCGAGCCAGGGGGCTGGAATGAAAAACTGTTTTTT

size: few
V: TRBV29-1
D: .
J: TRBJ1-2
CDR3: CSVERGLAGGYTF
DNA: TGCAGCGTTGAACGGGGTCTCGCCGGCGGCTACACCTTC

size: .
V: TRBV5-1
D: .
J: TRBJ2-7
CDR3: CASSYSGTLEQYF
DNA: TGCGCCAGCAGTTATTCCGGGACACTCGAGCAGTACTTC

size: few
V: TRBV7-2
D: .
J: TRBJ2-2
CDR3: CASSLEQPNTGELFF
DNA: TGTGCCAGCAGCTTAGAACAGCCGAACACCGGGGAGCTGTTTTTT

size: .
V: TRBV9
D: .
J: TRBJ2-7
CDR3: CASSVEPYPPYEQYF
DNA: TGTGCCAGCAGCGTAGAGCCCTACCCGCCTTACGAGCAGTACTTC